The T cell receptor (beta chain) described here comes from a study of human T cells and chemical hapten exposure. Across the study: Epicutaneous patch tests delivered 0.01% DPC to the upper back, with evaluation at 6 days. Study findings and constraints: TCRs above 1 in 1000 frequency stayed constant with DPC sensitization.

As for this clonotype: The antigen is not known.

Germline V gene lookup returns CDR1 SQVTM and CDR2 ANQGSEA. The V gene lost 6 bases and the J gene lost 7 bases, with 10 bases spanning the gap. The CDR3 contains 11 residues. The time point is: patch test 2, 6 weeks after DPC sensitization. As to treatment: therapeutic diphenylcyclopropenone sensitization with weekly scalp DPC. Those who donated were patients with alopecia, 18 to 70 years of age, and suitable for DPC. For the library, individual cDNA molecules each received unique molecular identifiers. TCRdb re-called the RACE reads through MiXCR, storing one row per CDR3 protein. The data hold 84,000 or so distinct CDR3 sequences, with roughly 10% observed a single time.

The starting material was whole blood, obtained in connection with sensitization to the hapten diphenylcyclopropenone (DPC). The sequence was obtained from a woman between 25 and 40 years old with alopecia areata. Some clones in this sample may be carry-over from other donors' samples. This rearrangement joins TRBV29-1 to TRBJ2-1, with D unclear. The CDR3 region has the DNA TGCAGCGTGGACCTAGTGAATGAGCAGTTCTTC. This translates into CSVDLVNEQFF.